The 24 T cell receptor beta chains in this list originate from one sample, sequenced in a study of T cell responses to AZD1222 COVID-19 vaccine. The assay was immunoSEQ multiplex PCR, and TCRdb's table has in-frame clones only and misses some. The sample records 150,000 to 180,000 clones, around 89% being singletons. The sequences come from peripheral blood, collected on day 0 of AZD1222 vaccination. The receptor set was obtained from an adult in good health.

The table lists this clone with a count of one. This chain links TRBV9 with TRBJ1-6; D call uncertain. This CDR3 has 16 residues. V dropped 3 bases and J dropped 3 bases, with 13 bases sitting between them. Germline CDR1 SGDLS, CDR2 YYNGEE. The CDR3 loop reads CASSASIPRYNSPLHF. CDR3 in DNA: TGTGCCAGCAGCGCTTCTATCCCGCGCTATAATTCACCCCTCCACTTT.

J is TRBJ2-7 and V is TRBV12-3 or TRBV12-4; D perhaps matches TRBD1 (5 bases). The germline V and J ends were trimmed by 3 bases and 3 bases, with 9 bases remaining between them. This CDR3 has 13 amino acids. The CDR3 DNA follows: TGTGCCAGCAGTTTCGGCAGGGACTACGAGCAGTACTTC. Its protein product is CASSFGRDYEQYF.

The V gene is TRBV4-3, the J gene TRBJ2-3; D not certain. Germline assignment: CDR1 LGHNA and CDR2 YSLEER. Trimming removed 8 bases from V and 4 bases from J, with 16 bases in between. There are 14 residues in the CDR3. The CDR3 here is CASARTNLADTQYF. The CDR3 DNA reads as TGCGCCAGCGCCCGTACCAACTTAGCAGATACGCAGTATTTT.

The J gene is TRBJ1-1, the V gene TRBV6-5, with TRBD1 matching 7 bases. Germline CDR1 and CDR2: MNHEY and SVGAGI. V shed 6 bases, J shed 10 bases, and the junction held 11 bases outside the gene matches. The CDR3 totals 13 residues. The CDR3 DNA follows: TGTGCCAGCAGGACCACCGGGACAGTCATAGCTTTCTTT. Its protein product is CASRTTGTVIAFF.

The chain uses TRBV4-2 and TRBJ1-2; D unclear. V lost 0 bases and J lost 3, with 17 bases in between. Germline lookup yields CDR1 LGHNA and CDR2 YNFKEQ. The length of the CDR3 is 17 residues. CDR3 coding DNA: TGTGCCAGCAGCCAAGATCTTTATCGGGTTATGGACTATGGCTACACCTTC. Residues: CASSQDLYRVMDYGYTF.

The rearrangement joins TRBV6-5 to TRBJ2-2; weak D call: TRBD2 (5 bases). The CDR3 consists of 14 residues. Germline V gene data show CDR1 as MNHEY and CDR2 as SVGAGI. V shed 6 bases and J shed 5 bases, with 13 bases lying between them. The CDR3 DNA is TGTGCCAGCAGGCCCGGGATTGTGACCGGGGAGCTGTTTTTT. This codes for CASRPGIVTGELFF.

The CDR3 DNA is TGCAGTGCTAGTCCAGGACAAGTCTCCTACAATGAGCAGTTCTTC. Protein sequence: CSASPGQVSYNEQFF. The J gene is TRBJ2-1, the V gene TRBV20-1; maybe TRBD1 (5 bases). There are 15 residues in the CDR3. Germline-derived CDR1 and CDR2 are DFQATT and SNEGSKA (reference sequence). Trimming took 3 bases from V and 0 from J, leaving 12 bases between them.

In its sample, this clone was seen once. V usage is TRBV7-9 and J usage is TRBJ2-1; TRBD2 matches 9 bases. CDR1 is SEHNR, CDR2 FQNEAQ, per germline (reference sequence). The CDR3 contains 15 residues. The J segment lost 7 bases and the V segment lost 5 bases, leaving 9 bases of the junction unmatched. The DNA for the CDR3 is TGTGCCAGCAGCCCCCTGCGGGGGGGCGTGAATGAGCAGTTCTTC. Its translation is CASSPLRGGVNEQFF.

This chain uses TRBV3-1 (or the pseudogene TRBV3-2) with TRBJ1-2; D might be TRBD1 (6 bases). Trimming took off 1 base at V and 4 bases at J, with 10 bases between the two ends. Germline V gives CDR1 LGHDT, CDR2 YNNKEL (reference sequence). The CDR3 runs 14 residues. The CDR3 nucleotides are TGTGCCAGCAGCCAAGCAACAGGGCCCTATGGCTACACCTTC. As protein: CASSQATGPYGYTF.

The rearrangement links TRBV3-1 (or the pseudogene TRBV3-2) to TRBJ1-2; D is uncertain. In germline, CDR1 is LGHDT, CDR2 YNNKEL (reference sequence). The CDR3 is 12 residues long. Trimming left V 1 base short and J 8 bases short, with 8 bases between. The CDR3 protein is CASSQGARGYTF. The CDR3 nucleotides are TGTGCCAGCAGCCAAGGTGCCCGCGGCTACACCTTC.

The rearrangement joins TRBV12-3 or TRBV12-4 to TRBJ1-6; unclear D gene. The CDR3 contains 13 residues. V lost 4 bases and J 9 bases, leaving 10 bases between the germline ends. The CDR3 nucleotides are TGTGCCAGCAGTTCCGACGGGTTTTCACCCCTCCACTTT. This sequence encodes CASSSDGFSPLHF.

The rearrangement uses TRBV29-1 and TRBJ1-1, with a possible D match to TRBD1 (6 bases). Germline V gene sequence: CDR1 SQVTM, CDR2 ANQGSEA. The length of the CDR3 is 14 residues. V was clipped by 3 bases and J by 1 base, with 12 bases between them. The CDR3 bases are TGCAGCGTTGACAACAGGGCAGGGAACACTGAAGCTTTCTTT. It codes for CSVDNRAGNTEAFF.

This clone showed up just once. The chain recombines TRBV6-5 with TRBJ1-1; TRBD1 is a possible D gene (6 bases). There are 15 residues in the CDR3. CDR1 is MNHEY, CDR2 SVGAGI, per germline. The V and J ends lost 6 bases and 1 base respectively, with 15 bases between them. CDR3 bases: TGTGCCAGCAGACCCCGGGGGGGCGCGAACACTGAAGCTTTCTTT. It is translated as CASRPRGGANTEAFF.

The chain recombines TRBV5-1 with TRBJ2-7; TRBD2 matches 10 bases. CDR3 size: 16 residues. CDR1 is SGHRS and CDR2 is YFSETQ in the germline V gene. The junction had 8 bases not matched to a gene; V was cut back by 3 bases and J by 2 bases. CDR3: CASSSASGGVAYEQYF. The CDR3 DNA reads as TGCGCCAGCAGCTCGGCGAGCGGGGGGGTCGCCTACGAGCAGTACTTC.

The gene calls are TRBV28 and TRBJ1-2; TRBD1 aligns across 8 bases. Germline-derived CDR1 and CDR2 are MDHEN and SYDVKM. V shed 8 bases, J shed 2 bases, and the junction held 4 bases outside the gene matches. CDR3 size: 13 residues. CDR3 residues: CASSTGDNYGYTF. CDR3 bases: TGTGCCAGCTCGACAGGGGACAACTATGGCTACACCTTC.

The V call is TRBV3-1 (or the pseudogene TRBV3-2), the J call TRBJ1-1; a possible D gene is TRBD1 (6 bases). This CDR3 is 15 amino acids long. The ends were cut back, 4 bases at V and 5 bases at J, with 17 bases in the middle. The germline CDR1 and CDR2 sequences are LGHDT and YNNKEL (reference sequence). The CDR3 DNA reads TGTGCCAGCAGCCCTCTAGACAGGAGGGGAACTGAAGCTTTCTTT. This sequence encodes CASSPLDRRGTEAFF.

This chain connects TRBV5-1 to TRBJ1-1; D ambiguous. Germline V gene data show CDR1 as SGHRS and CDR2 as YFSETQ. The CDR3 is 15 residues long. Trimming pared 4 bases from V and 5 bases from J, leaving 18 bases between. CDR3 sequence: CASSDHRAGGTEAFF. Written as DNA, the CDR3 is TGCGCCAGCAGCGACCATCGAGCGGGCGGGACTGAAGCTTTCTTT. The full variable domain, with the rest looked up from reference TRBV5-1 and TRBJ1-1, is KAGVTQTPRYLIKTRGQQVTLSCSPISGHRSVSWYQQTPGQGLQFLFEYFSETQRNKGNFPGRFSGRQFSNSRSEMNVSTLELGDSALYLCASSDHRAGGTEAFFGQGTRLTVV.

This clone was picked up one time. The chain carries TRBV5-1 and TRBJ1-2; tentatively, D is TRBD1 (6 bases). The CDR3 sequence is 15 residues long. CDR1 SGHRS and CDR2 YFSETQ come from the germline V gene. V lost 0 bases and J 6 bases, leaving 15 bases between the germline ends. The CDR3 loop is CASSLVGSNRDGYTF. The CDR3, as DNA: TGCGCCAGCAGCTTGGTGGGCTCTAACAGGGATGGCTACACCTTC.

This chain uses TRBV2 with TRBJ2-5; TRBD1 matches 11 bases. CDR3 length: 15 residues. Germline V gives CDR1 SNHLY, CDR2 FYNNEI. The V segment lost 6 bases and the J segment 5 bases; nucleotides outside the gene matches: 8. CDR3 residues: CASSPGQGGPETQYF. DNA for the CDR3: TGTGCCAGCAGCCCGGGACAGGGGGGGCCGGAGACCCAGTACTTC.

The chain joins TRBV19 to TRBJ1-6; weak D call: TRBD1 (6 bases). The CDR3 contains 15 residues. Germline V gives CDR1 LNHDA, CDR2 SQIVND (reference sequence). Trimming took off 6 bases at V and 7 bases at J, with 16 bases between the two ends. DNA for the CDR3: TGTGCCAGTAGCATAAATTGGGGGCTAAATTCACCCCTCCACTTT. It yields the protein CASSINWGLNSPLHF. Variable domain in full (rest from reference TRBV19 and TRBJ1-6): DGGITQSPKYLFRKEGQNVTLSCEQNLNHDAMYWYRQDPGQGLRLIYYSQIVNDFQKGDIAEGYSVSREKKESFPLTVTSAQKNPTAFYLCASSINWGLNSPLHFGNGTRLTVT.

The chain employs TRBV9 and TRBJ1-6, with 11 bases identical to TRBD1. Germline-derived CDR1 and CDR2 are SGDLS and YYNGEE. The trim removed 3 bases at V and 9 bases at J, leaving 5 bases unmatched. The CDR3 totals 15 residues. The CDR3 is CASSETGQGVSPLHF. The DNA for the CDR3 is TGTGCCAGCAGCGAGACGGGACAGGGGGTTTCACCCCTCCACTTT.

This chain connects TRBV5-1 to TRBJ2-1, with D unclear. CDR3 length: 15 residues. Germline lookup yields CDR1 SGHRS and CDR2 YFSETQ. V was pared by 0 bases and J by 4 bases, with 11 bases between. CDR3 loop: CASSLVPADYNEQFF. The CDR3 DNA follows: TGCGCCAGCAGCTTGGTCCCGGCAGATTACAATGAGCAGTTCTTC.

V usage is TRBV5-1 and J usage is TRBJ2-3; D perhaps matches TRBD1 (6 bases). The V end lost 0 bases, the J end lost 2 bases, and 7 bases lay between the germline ends. Germline CDR1 SGHRS, CDR2 YFSETQ. The CDR3 length is 14 residues. The CDR3 DNA reads as TGCGCCAGCAGCTTGGGGGACACCACAGATACGCAGTATTTT. It is translated as CASSLGDTTDTQYF.

The chain joins TRBV6-5 to TRBJ1-1, with 8 bases identical to TRBD1. The germline CDR1 and CDR2 sequences are MNHEY and SVGAGI. The CDR3 runs to 15 residues. V trimming: 6 bases; J trimming: 3 bases; junction bases outside the gene matches: 9. The CDR3 coding sequence is TGTGCCAGCAGCTTGACAGGGGTCGGTGACACTGAAGCTTTCTTT. Its translation is CASSLTGVGDTEAFF.